Listed here are 27 T cell receptor beta chains from one sample, sequenced in a study of blood T cell repertoires in COVID-19 (TCRdb year 2020). Library construction relied on the immunoSEQ multiplex PCR assay. TCRdb provides this immuneACCESS table in a form limited to in-frame rearrangements. Some clones are lacking; in checked studies, under half of them reflect an unresolved V gene, and why the rest are absent is not known. The sample table holds some 130,000 clones, of which approximately 90% were seen once. The top ten hold roughly a sixth of the sample. The sample was peripheral blood. The source is a middle-aged man with active or convalescent COVID-19.

The V and J genes are TRBV5-1 and TRBJ1-2; 8 positions match TRBD1. V lost 4 bases, J lost 4 bases, and 6 bases stayed unmatched. The CDR3 extends over 14 amino acids. The germline V gene has CDR1 SGHRS and CDR2 YFSETQ. The CDR3 loop is CASSLTGTGYGYTF. CDR3 coding DNA: TGCGCCAGCAGCCTGACAGGGACAGGCTATGGCTACACCTTC.

This sequence joins TRBV27 and TRBJ1-5; 7 nucleotides agree with TRBD1. This CDR3 comprises 13 residues. The V and J ends lost 3 bases and 7 bases, in that order; junction bases with no gene match: 3. The germline V gene encodes CDR1 MNHEY and CDR2 SMNVEV (reference sequence). CDR3: CASSFDREQPQHF. As DNA, the CDR3 is TGTGCCAGCAGTTTTGACAGGGAACAGCCCCAGCATTTT.

This clone was found once. The chain couples TRBV4-2 to TRBJ2-5, with 8 nucleotides matching TRBD2. V was pared by 1 base and J by 3 bases, with 10 bases of the junction left unmatched. CDR1 is LGHNA, CDR2 YNFKEQ, per germline. CDR3 length: 17 amino acids. DNA for the CDR3: TGTGCCAGCAGCCAAGTGGGGAGGACTAGCAGGAAAGAGACCCAGTACTTC. Amino acid sequence: CASSQVGRTSRKETQYF.

This chain joins TRBV5-1 and TRBJ2-7, with D perhaps TRBD2 (6 bases). Germline-derived CDR1 and CDR2 are SGHRS and YFSETQ. V was pared by 0 bases and J by 0 bases, with 13 bases between. The CDR3 runs to 16 residues. The CDR3 protein is CASSLGLAASSYEQYF. The CDR3 DNA sequence: TGCGCCAGCAGCTTGGGGTTAGCGGCGAGCTCCTACGAGCAGTACTTC.

The chain joins TRBV5-1 to TRBJ2-7; TRBD2 agrees at 9 bases. V was clipped by 0 bases and J by 4 bases; unmatched bases: 11. CDR1 and CDR2 (germline): SGHRS, YFSETQ. The CDR3 is made up of 17 amino acids. CDR3 protein: CASSLEVGGRAEYEQYF. CDR3 nucleotides: TGCGCCAGCAGCTTGGAAGTGGGCGGGAGGGCCGAGTACGAGCAGTACTTC.

This chain joins TRBV15 and TRBJ1-1; D gene ambiguous. The CDR3 extends over 16 amino acids. Trimming pared 0 bases from V and 1 base from J, leaving 12 bases between. Germline values: CDR1 LNHNV, CDR2 YYDKDF (reference sequence). DNA of the CDR3: TGTGCCACCAGCAGAGATATCCCACGACAGAACACTGAAGCTTTCTTT. This encodes CATSRDIPRQNTEAFF.

J is TRBJ2-1 and V is TRBV5-1; 7 nucleotides align to TRBD2. Germline lookup yields CDR1 SGHRS and CDR2 YFSETQ. The CDR3 is 17 amino acids. V shed 1 base and J 8 bases; nucleotides not matched to a gene: 15. The CDR3 region has the DNA TGCGCCAGCAGCTTGACCGGATTCGGCGGGGGAGTCCATGAGCAGTTCTTC. Amino acid sequence: CASSLTGFGGGVHEQFF.

This chain links TRBV6-5 with TRBJ2-4; possible D gene TRBD2, 6 bases. Trimming removed 3 bases at V and 2 bases at J, with 14 bases between. The CDR3 runs 16 residues. The germline CDR1 and CDR2 sequences are MNHEY and SVGAGI. Here the CDR3 reads CASSYSWGETKNIQYF. The CDR3 DNA reads as TGTGCCAGCAGTTATTCCTGGGGGGAAACCAAAAACATTCAGTACTTC.

CDR3 bases: TGTGCCAGTAGCAGGACAGCTTGGGTGTCGGCAACTAATGAAAAACTGTTTTTT. Translating gives CASSRTAWVSATNEKLFF. J is TRBJ1-4 and V is TRBV19; weak D call: TRBD1 (6 bases). The CDR3 contains 18 residues. CDR1 and CDR2 from the germline V gene are LNHDA and SQIVND (reference sequence). V lost 6 bases and J lost 0, with 20 bases in between.

This clone is classed as hyperexpanded. The chain links TRBV27 to TRBJ1-1, with TRBD1 matching 7 bases. Germline V gives CDR1 MNHEY, CDR2 SMNVEV (reference sequence). The CDR3 consists of 16 residues. With 5 bases clipped from V and 0 bases from J, the junction kept 9 bases outside the gene matches. CDR3 DNA: TGTGCCAGCAGTCCAAACCTCGGGACAGTGAACACTGAAGCTTTCTTT. Encoded protein: CASSPNLGTVNTEAFF.

CDR3 in DNA: TGTGCTAGTGGTCAGTGGACAGGGCCCCTACCCGGGGAGCTGTTTTTT. The encoded protein is CASGQWTGPLPGELFF. The rearrangement joins TRBV12-5 to TRBJ2-2; TRBD1 matches 8 bases. The CDR3 loop spans 16 amino acids. Losses at the gene ends were 5 bases for V and 6 bases for J; bases not matched to a gene: 11. Germline V gene lookup returns CDR1 LGHNT and CDR2 FRNRAP. The entire variable domain, with the rest obtained from reference TRBV12-5 and TRBJ2-2, is as follows: DARVTQTPRHKVTEMGQEVTMRCQPILGHNTVFWYRQTMMQGLELLAYFRNRAPLDDSGMPKDRFSAEMPDATLATLKIQPSEPRDSAVYFCASGQWTGPLPGELFFGEGSRLTVL.

This chain uses TRBV25-1 with TRBJ1-1; D uncertain. The ends were cut back, 6 bases at V and 2 bases at J, with 19 bases in the middle. The CDR3 loop spans 16 amino acids. Germline CDR1 and CDR2: MGHDK and SYGVNS. CDR3 protein: CASSPRRGWVNTEAFF. The CDR3 coding sequence is TGTGCCAGCAGCCCTCGGCGAGGGTGGGTTAACACTGAAGCTTTCTTT. Full variable domain (remainder filled in from reference TRBV25-1 and TRBJ1-1): EADIYQTPRYLVIGTGKKITLECSQTMGHDKMYWYQQDPGMELHLIHYSYGVNSTEKGDLSSESTVSRIRTEHFPLTLESARPSHTSQYLCASSPRRGWVNTEAFFGQGTRLTVV.

The V gene is TRBV6-1, the J gene TRBJ2-5; the match to TRBD1 covers 10 bases. The CDR3 extends over 17 amino acids. Germline V gene sequence: CDR1 MNHNS, CDR2 SASEGT. V lost 2 bases and J lost 1; bases outside the gene matches: 7. CDR3 sequence: CASSEPGTGVFQETQYF. The CDR3 DNA reads as TGTGCCAGCAGTGAACCTGGGACAGGGGTGTTCCAAGAGACCCAGTACTTC.

The chain couples TRBV7-6 to TRBJ2-1, with 13 bases lining up with TRBD2. Germline CDR1 SGHVS, CDR2 FNYEAQ. V trimming: 5 bases; J trimming: 0 bases; junction bases outside the gene matches: 16. The CDR3 has 21 residues. The CDR3 loop reads CASSQPAGLAGRPSSYNEQFF. In DNA form, the CDR3 reads TGTGCCAGCAGCCAACCGGCGGGACTAGCGGGAAGACCGAGCTCCTACAATGAGCAGTTCTTC.

The chain combines TRBV7-6 with TRBJ2-3; 8 bases match TRBD2. The CDR3 has 21 residues. V lost 4 bases, J lost 2 bases, and 23 bases stayed unmatched. Looked up from germline, CDR1 is SGHVS and CDR2 is FNYEAQ. CDR3 sequence reads: CASSSGGAGAFALSTTDTQYF. Written as DNA, the CDR3 is TGTGCCAGCAGCTCGGGGGGAGCGGGGGCCTTTGCCCTTAGCACCACAGATACGCAGTATTTT.

The V and J genes are TRBV6-4 and TRBJ1-2; TRBD1 aligns across 10 bases. The CDR3 has 16 residues. Germline CDR1 is MRHNA and CDR2 is SNTAGT. J was trimmed by 2 bases and V by 7 bases; bases with no gene match: 10. CDR3 loop: CASKAGTGDWNYGYTF. Here the CDR3 DNA reads TGTGCCAGCAAAGCCGGGACAGGGGATTGGAACTATGGCTACACCTTC.

This CDR3 reads CASSLSGHSYEQYF. In DNA form, the CDR3 reads TGTGCCAGCAGCTTATCAGGGCATTCCTACGAGCAGTACTTC. The chain is built from TRBV11-2 and TRBJ2-7, with TRBD1 as a possible D gene (5 bases). CDR1 is SGHAT and CDR2 is FQNNGV in the germline V gene. The CDR3 runs to 14 residues. Trimming took off 2 bases at V and 1 base at J, with 9 bases between the two ends.

The chain couples TRBV28 to TRBJ2-1; D is possibly TRBD2 (5 bases). Trimming left V 7 bases short and J 8 bases short, with 15 bases between. There are 13 residues in the CDR3. Germline V lookup: CDR1 MDHEN, CDR2 SYDVKM. CDR3 sequence reads: CASTVPHGDEQFF. DNA of the CDR3: TGTGCCAGCACCGTACCTCACGGGGATGAGCAGTTCTTC.

This chain uses TRBV11-2 with TRBJ2-1, with 10 positions matching TRBD1. The CDR3 consists of 17 residues. V trimming: 5 bases; J trimming: 6 bases; junction bases outside the gene matches: 13. Germline-derived CDR1 and CDR2 are SGHAT and FQNNGV. Here the CDR3 reads CASSKSIETGGLNEQFF. CDR3 in DNA: TGTGCCAGCAGCAAATCTATCGAGACAGGGGGCCTCAATGAGCAGTTCTTC.

The chain joins TRBV30 to TRBJ1-3, with D uncertain. The germline V gene has CDR1 GTSNPN and CDR2 SVGIG (reference sequence). This CDR3 region has 13 residues. The V and J ends lost 0 bases and 2 bases respectively, with 5 bases between them. The CDR3 loop is CAWSVSPGNTIYF. The CDR3 nucleotides read TGTGCCTGGAGTGTGAGTCCTGGAAACACCATATATTTT. The full variable domain, rest sourced from reference TRBV30 and TRBJ1-3, is SQTIHQWPATLVQPVGSPLSLECTVEGTSNPNLYWYRQAAGRGLQLLFYSVGIGQISSEVPQNLSASRPQDRQFILSSKKLLLSDSGFYLCAWSVSPGNTIYFGEGSWLTVV.

The chain has TRBV18 and TRBJ1-3; TRBD1 agrees at 7 bases. CDR1 and CDR2 from the germline V gene are KGHSH and LQKENI. The CDR3 is made up of 16 amino acids. Unmatched junction bases numbered 5, after V lost 3 bases and J lost 0 bases. The CDR3 region is CASSPQGGLSGNTIYF. The DNA for the CDR3 is TGTGCCAGCTCACCCCAAGGGGGCCTCTCTGGAAACACCATATATTTT.

The chain has TRBV30 and TRBJ2-2; no definite D call. In germline, CDR1 is GTSNPN, CDR2 SVGIG (reference sequence). CDR3 length: 11 residues. V was clipped by 4 bases and J by 4 bases, with 4 bases between them. CDR3 region: CAWTVTGELFF. DNA of the CDR3: TGTGCCTGGACAGTCACCGGGGAGCTGTTTTTT.

The chain links TRBV25-1 to TRBJ1-4; D unclear. Per germline, CDR1 MGHDK and CDR2 SYGVNS. The CDR3 covers 14 residues. Deletions cut 4 bases from V and 7 bases from J, with 13 bases between. The CDR3 here is CASSARLGTEKLFF. DNA for the CDR3: TGTGCCAGCAGTGCTCGACTAGGTACTGAAAAACTGTTTTTT. The complete variable domain, with remaining parts taken from reference TRBV25-1 and TRBJ1-4, reads EADIYQTPRYLVIGTGKKITLECSQTMGHDKMYWYQQDPGMELHLIHYSYGVNSTEKGDLSSESTVSRIRTEHFPLTLESARPSHTSQYLCASSARLGTEKLFFGSGTQLSVL.

The V gene is TRBV27, the J gene TRBJ2-1; 9 nucleotides line up with TRBD1. Germline V CDR1 and CDR2: MNHEY, SMNVEV (reference sequence). The CDR3 runs 14 residues. Germline trimming cut 6 bases from V and 6 bases from J; bases unmatched to any gene: 6. The CDR3 sequence is CASRPGQGTNEQFF. The CDR3 bases are TGTGCCAGCAGGCCGGGACAGGGAACCAATGAGCAGTTCTTC.

The chain joins TRBV10-1 to TRBJ2-3; 8 nucleotides line up with TRBD2. V lost 6 bases, J lost 2 bases, and 7 bases stayed unmatched. Germline V lookup: CDR1 WNHNN, CDR2 SYGVQD (reference sequence). The CDR3 consists of 15 residues. The CDR3 coding sequence is TGCGCCAGCAGCCACTTAGCGGGGCACACAGATACGCAGTATTTT. Translated, it gives CASSHLAGHTDTQYF.

The DNA of the CDR3 is TGTGCCAGCAGCGCCGGGACAGGTTACGGCTACACCTTC. The encoded protein is CASSAGTGYGYTF. V gene TRBV9 combines with J gene TRBJ1-2, with TRBD1 matching 8 bases. This CDR3 is built from 13 residues. J gave up 8 bases and V 3 bases, and 6 bases lay outside the gene matches. The germline V gene has CDR1 SGDLS and CDR2 YYNGEE.

V gene TRBV5-6 combines with J gene TRBJ1-6, with 7 bases lining up with TRBD1. This CDR3 comprises 12 residues. CDR1 and CDR2 (germline): SGHDT, YYEEEE. The V gene end was trimmed by 0 bases and the J gene end by 16 bases; junction bases not matched to a gene: 4. CDR3: CASSLADRDLHF. The CDR3 DNA sequence: TGTGCCAGCAGCTTGGCTGACAGGGATCTCCACTTT.